One T cell receptor (beta chain) is described in this entry. Its specificity is unknown. Measured with immunoSEQ multiplex PCR; TCRdb has only the in-frame clones, and not every one. Its table records more than 30,000 clones. The sample comes from a study of T cells in women clearing cervical HPV infection. On the study more broadly: Controls gave blood once infection was undetectable; cases at lesion identification. For cases, blood was sampled a median about 140 days after lesion detection, interquartile range roughly 90 to 230 days.

Overall study results and limits: It is unknown whether associations predate infection; no effector/memory or HPV-specific sorting.

Material for sequencing was blood buffy coat. The TCR comes from a woman aged 18 to 75 with a cervical HPV16 infection that either progressed to CIN3+ or cleared (not recorded which).

The CDR3 sequence is CSAATGGFSGEQYF. Incomplete CDR3 DNA: TGCAGTGCAGCAACAGGGGGCTTTTCGGGCGAG. The V call is TRBV20-1, the J call TRBJ2-7; TRBD1 agrees at 9 bases. Coverage ceases 3 residues before the CDR3 finishes, and the germline J gene fills in the end. Germline V gives CDR1 DFQATT, CDR2 SNEGSKA (reference sequence). Trimming took 6 bases from V and 6 from J; bases not matched to a gene: 12. CDR3 length: 14 amino acids.